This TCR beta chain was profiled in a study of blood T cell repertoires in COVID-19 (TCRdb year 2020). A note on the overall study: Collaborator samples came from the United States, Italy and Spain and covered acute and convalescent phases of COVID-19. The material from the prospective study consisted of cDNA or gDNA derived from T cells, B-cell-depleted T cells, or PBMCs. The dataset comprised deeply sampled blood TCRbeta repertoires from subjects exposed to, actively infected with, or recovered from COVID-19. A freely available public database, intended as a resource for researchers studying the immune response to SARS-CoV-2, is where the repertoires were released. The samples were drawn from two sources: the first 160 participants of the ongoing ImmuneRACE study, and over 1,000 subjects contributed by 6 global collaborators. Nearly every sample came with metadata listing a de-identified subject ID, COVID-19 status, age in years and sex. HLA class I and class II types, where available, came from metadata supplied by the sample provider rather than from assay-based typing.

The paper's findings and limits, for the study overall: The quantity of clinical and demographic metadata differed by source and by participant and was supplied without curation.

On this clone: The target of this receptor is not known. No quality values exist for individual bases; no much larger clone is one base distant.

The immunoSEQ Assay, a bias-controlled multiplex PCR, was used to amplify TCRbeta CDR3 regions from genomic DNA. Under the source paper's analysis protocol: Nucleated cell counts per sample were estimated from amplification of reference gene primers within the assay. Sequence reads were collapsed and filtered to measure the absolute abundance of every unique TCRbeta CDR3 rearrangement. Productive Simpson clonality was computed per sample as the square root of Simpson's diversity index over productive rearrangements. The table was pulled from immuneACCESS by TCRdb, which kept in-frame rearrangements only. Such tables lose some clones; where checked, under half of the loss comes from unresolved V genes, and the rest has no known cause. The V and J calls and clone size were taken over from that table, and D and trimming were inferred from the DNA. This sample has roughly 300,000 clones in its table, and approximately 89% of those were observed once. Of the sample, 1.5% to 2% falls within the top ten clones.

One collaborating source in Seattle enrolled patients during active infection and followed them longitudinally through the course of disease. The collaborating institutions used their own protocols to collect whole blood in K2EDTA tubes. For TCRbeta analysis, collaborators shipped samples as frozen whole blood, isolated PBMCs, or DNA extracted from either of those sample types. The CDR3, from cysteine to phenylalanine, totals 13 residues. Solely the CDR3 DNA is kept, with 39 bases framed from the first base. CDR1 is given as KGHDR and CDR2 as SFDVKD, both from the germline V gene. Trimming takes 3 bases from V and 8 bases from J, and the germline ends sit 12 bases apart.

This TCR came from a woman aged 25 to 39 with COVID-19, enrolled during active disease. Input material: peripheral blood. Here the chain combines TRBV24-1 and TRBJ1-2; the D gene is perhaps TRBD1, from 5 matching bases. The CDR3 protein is CATSDRLGGGYTF. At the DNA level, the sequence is TGTGCCACCAGTGATCGACTTGGGGGGGGCTACACCTTC.